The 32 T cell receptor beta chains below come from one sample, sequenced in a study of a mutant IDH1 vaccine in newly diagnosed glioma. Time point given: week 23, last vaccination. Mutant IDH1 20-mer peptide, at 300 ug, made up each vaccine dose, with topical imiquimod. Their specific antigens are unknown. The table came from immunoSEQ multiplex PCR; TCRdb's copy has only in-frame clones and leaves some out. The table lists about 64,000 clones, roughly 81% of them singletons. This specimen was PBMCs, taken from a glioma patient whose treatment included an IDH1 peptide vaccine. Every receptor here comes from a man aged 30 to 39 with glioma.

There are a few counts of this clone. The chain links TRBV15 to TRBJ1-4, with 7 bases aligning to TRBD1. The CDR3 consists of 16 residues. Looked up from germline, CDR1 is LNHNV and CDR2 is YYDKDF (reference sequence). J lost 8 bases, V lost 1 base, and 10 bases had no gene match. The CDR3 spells CATSRATGANSEKLFF. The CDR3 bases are TGTGCCACCAGCAGAGCCACAGGGGCGAATTCCGAAAAACTGTTTTTT.

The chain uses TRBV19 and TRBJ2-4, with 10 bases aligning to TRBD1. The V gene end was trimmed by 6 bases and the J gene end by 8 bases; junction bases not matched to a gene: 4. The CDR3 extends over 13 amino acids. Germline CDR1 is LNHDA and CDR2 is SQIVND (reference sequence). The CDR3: CASRRQGAHIQYF. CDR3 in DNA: TGTGCCAGTAGGCGACAGGGGGCACACATTCAGTACTTC. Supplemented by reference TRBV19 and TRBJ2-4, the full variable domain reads DGGITQSPKYLFRKEGQNVTLSCEQNLNHDAMYWYRQDPGQGLRLIYYSQIVNDFQKGDIAEGYSVSREKKESFPLTVTSAQKNPTAFYLCASRRQGAHIQYFGAGTRLSVL.

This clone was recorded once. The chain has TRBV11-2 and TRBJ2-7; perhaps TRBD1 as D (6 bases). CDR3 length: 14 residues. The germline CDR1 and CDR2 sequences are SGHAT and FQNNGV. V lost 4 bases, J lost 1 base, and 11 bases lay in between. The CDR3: CASSSPTGSYEQYF. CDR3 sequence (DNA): TGTGCCAGCAGCTCGCCGACAGGTTCCTACGAGCAGTACTTC.

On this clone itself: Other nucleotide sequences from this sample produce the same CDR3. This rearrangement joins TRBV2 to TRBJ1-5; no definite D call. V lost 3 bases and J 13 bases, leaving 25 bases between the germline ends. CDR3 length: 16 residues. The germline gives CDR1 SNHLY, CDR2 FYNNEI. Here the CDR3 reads CASSEHIGGRIDPQHF. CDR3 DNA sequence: TGTGCCAGCAGTGAGCACATAGGTGGCAGGATAGATCCTCAGCATTTT.

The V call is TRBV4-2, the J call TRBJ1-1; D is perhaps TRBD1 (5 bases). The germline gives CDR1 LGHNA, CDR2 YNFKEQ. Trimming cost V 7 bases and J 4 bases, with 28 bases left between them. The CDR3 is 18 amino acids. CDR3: CASTRTPRGEGGFTEAFF. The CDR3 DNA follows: TGTGCCAGCACTCGAACGCCCCGAGGGGAAGGAGGATTCACTGAAGCTTTCTTT.

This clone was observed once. CDR3 region: CASLVGGGNTIYF. CDR3 nucleotide sequence: TGTGCCAGCTTGGTAGGTGGTGGAAACACCATATATTTT. V gene TRBV28 combines with J gene TRBJ1-3; D is unclear. Looked up from germline, CDR1 is MDHEN and CDR2 is SYDVKM. Trimming left V 8 bases short and J 3 bases short, with 11 bases between. The CDR3 loop spans 13 amino acids.

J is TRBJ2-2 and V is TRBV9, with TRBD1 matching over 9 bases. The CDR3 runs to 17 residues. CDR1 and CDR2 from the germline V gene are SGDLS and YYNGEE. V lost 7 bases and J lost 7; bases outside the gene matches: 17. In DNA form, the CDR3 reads TGTGCCAGCGGTCCGGGACAGGGATTTAGCTATCACGGGGAGCTGTTTTTT. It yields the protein CASGPGQGFSYHGELFF.

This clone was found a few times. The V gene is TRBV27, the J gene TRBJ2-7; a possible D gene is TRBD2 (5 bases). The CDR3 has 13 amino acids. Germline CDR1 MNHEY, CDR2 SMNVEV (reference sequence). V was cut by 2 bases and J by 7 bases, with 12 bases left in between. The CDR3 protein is CASSLVRGWEQYF. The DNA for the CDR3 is TGTGCCAGCAGTTTAGTGAGAGGGTGGGAGCAGTACTTC.

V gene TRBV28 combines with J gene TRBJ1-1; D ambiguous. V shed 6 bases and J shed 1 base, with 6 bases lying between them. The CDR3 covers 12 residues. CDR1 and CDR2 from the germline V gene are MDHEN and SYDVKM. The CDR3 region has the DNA TGTGCCAGCAGGTGGGGGAACACTGAAGCTTTCTTT. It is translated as CASRWGNTEAFF.

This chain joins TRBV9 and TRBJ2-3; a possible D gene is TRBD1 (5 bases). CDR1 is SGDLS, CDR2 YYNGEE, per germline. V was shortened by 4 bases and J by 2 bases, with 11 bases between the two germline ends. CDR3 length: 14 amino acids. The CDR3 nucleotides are TGTGCCAGCAGCAGCTCAGGGAACACAGATACGCAGTATTTT. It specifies CASSSSGNTDTQYF.

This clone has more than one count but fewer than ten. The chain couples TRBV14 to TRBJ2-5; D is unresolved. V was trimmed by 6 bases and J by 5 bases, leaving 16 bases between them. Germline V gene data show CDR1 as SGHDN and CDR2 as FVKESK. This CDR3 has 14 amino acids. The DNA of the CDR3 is TGTGCCAGCAGTCGGCCGGCTGGTCGGGAGACCCAGTACTTC. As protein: CASSRPAGRETQYF.

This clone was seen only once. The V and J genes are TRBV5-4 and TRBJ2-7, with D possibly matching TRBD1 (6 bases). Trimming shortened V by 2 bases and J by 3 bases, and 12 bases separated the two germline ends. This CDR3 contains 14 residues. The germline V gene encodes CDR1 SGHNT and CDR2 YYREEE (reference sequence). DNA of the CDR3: TGTGCCAGCAGCTTTTCACAGGGCCACTACGAGCAGTACTTC. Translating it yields CASSFSQGHYEQYF.

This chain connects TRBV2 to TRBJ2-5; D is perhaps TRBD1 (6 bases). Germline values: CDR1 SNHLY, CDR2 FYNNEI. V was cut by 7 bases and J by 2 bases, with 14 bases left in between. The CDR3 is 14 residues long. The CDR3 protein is CASTETGTQETQYF. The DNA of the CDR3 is TGTGCCAGCACCGAGACAGGAACACAAGAGACCCAGTACTTC.

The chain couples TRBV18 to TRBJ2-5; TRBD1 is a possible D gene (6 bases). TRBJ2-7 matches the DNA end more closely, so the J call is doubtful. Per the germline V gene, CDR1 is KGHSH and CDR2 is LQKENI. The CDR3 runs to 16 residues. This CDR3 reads CASSPVQGRGLYEQYF. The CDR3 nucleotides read TGTGCCAGCTCACCCGTACAGGGAAGAGGCCTCTACGAGCAGTACTTC.

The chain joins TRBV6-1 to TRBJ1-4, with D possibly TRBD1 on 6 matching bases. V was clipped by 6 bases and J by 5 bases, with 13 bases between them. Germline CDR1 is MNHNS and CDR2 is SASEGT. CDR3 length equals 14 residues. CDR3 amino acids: CASRLGGGNEKLFF. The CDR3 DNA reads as TGTGCCAGCAGGCTAGGGGGGGGGAATGAAAAACTGTTTTTT.

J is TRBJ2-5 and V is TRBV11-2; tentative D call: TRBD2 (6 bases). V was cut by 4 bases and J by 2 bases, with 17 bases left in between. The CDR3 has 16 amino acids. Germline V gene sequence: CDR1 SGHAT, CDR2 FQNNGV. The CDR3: CASSWGGGTGQETQYF. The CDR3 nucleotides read TGTGCCAGCAGCTGGGGAGGTGGGACGGGGCAAGAGACCCAGTACTTC.

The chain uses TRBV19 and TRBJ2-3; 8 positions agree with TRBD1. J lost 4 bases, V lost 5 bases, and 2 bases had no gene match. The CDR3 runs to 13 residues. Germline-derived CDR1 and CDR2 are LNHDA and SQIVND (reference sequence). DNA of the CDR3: TGTGCCAGTAGTGCGGACAGGGCAGATACGCAGTATTTT. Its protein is CASSADRADTQYF.

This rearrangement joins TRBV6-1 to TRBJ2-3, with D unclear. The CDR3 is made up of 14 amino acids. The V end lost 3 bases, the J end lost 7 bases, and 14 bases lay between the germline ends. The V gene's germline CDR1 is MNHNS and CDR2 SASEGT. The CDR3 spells CASSDRPLVYTQYF. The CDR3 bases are TGTGCCAGCAGTGATCGCCCCCTTGTTTATACGCAGTATTTT.

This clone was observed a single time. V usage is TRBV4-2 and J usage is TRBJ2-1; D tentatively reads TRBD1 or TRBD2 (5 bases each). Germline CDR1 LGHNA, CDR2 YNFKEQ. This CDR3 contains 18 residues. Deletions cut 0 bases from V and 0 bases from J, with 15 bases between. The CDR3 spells CASSQDSRGRISYNEQFF. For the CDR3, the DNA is TGTGCCAGCAGCCAAGATTCACGGGGCAGGATCTCCTACAATGAGCAGTTCTTC.

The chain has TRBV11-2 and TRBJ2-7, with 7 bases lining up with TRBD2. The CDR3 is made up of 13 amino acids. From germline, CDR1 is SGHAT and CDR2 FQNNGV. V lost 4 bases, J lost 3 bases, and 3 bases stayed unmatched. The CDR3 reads CASSYGTNYEQYF. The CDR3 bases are TGTGCCAGCAGCTACGGGACTAACTACGAGCAGTACTTC.

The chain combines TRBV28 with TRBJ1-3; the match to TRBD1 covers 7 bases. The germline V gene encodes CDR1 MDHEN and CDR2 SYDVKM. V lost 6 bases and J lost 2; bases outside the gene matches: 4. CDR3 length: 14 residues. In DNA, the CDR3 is TGTGCCAGCAGATACGACAGGGCTGGAAACACCATATATTTT. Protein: CASRYDRAGNTIYF.

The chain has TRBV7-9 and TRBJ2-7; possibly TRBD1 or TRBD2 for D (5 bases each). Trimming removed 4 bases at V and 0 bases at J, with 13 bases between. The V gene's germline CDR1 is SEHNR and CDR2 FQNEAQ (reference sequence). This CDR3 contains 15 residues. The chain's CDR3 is CASSSAPGSSYEQYF. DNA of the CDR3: TGTGCCAGCAGCTCCGCCCCAGGGAGCTCCTACGAGCAGTACTTC.

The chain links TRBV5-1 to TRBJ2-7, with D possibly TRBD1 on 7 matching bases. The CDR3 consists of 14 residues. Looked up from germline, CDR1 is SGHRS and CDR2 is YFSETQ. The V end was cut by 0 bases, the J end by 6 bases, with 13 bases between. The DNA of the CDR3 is TGCGCCAGCAGCTTGGGCGGGACAGCGGCCGAGCAGTACTTC. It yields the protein CASSLGGTAAEQYF.

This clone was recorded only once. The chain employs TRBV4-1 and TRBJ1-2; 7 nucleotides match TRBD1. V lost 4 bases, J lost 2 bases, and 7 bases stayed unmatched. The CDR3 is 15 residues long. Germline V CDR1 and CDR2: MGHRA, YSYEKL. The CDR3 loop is CASSRLPGQNYGYTF. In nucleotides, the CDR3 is TGCGCCAGCAGCCGTCTCCCGGGACAGAACTATGGCTACACCTTC.

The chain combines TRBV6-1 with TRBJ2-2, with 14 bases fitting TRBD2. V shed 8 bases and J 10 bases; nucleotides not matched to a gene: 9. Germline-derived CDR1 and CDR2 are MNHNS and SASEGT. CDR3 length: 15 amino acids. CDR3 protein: CASQTSGGGLMELFF. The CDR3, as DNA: TGTGCCAGCCAGACTAGCGGGGGGGGGTTGATGGAGCTGTTTTTT.

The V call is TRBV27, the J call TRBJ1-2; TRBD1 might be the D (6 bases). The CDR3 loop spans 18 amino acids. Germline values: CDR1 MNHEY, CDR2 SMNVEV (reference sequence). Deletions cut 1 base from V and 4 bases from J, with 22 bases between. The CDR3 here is CASSLLRGARTNLYGYTF. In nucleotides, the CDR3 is TGTGCCAGCAGTTTATTAAGGGGGGCCAGGACCAACCTCTATGGCTACACCTTC.

CDR3 in DNA: TGTGCCAGCCGAAGGACAGGGGGAAACGAGCAGTACTTC. Translating it yields CASRRTGGNEQYF. The V gene is TRBV11-2, the J gene TRBJ2-7; 10 bases fit TRBD1. The ends lost 8 bases at V and 5 bases at J; junction bases unmatched: 6. The CDR3 is 13 residues long. The germline V gene encodes CDR1 SGHAT and CDR2 FQNNGV.

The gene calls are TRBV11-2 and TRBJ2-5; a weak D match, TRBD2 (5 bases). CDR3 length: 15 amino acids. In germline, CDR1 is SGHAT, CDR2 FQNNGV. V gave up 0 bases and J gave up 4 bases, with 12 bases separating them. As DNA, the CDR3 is TGTGCCAGCAGCTTAGAATGGGTAGGGAGAGAGACCCAGTACTTC. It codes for CASSLEWVGRETQYF.

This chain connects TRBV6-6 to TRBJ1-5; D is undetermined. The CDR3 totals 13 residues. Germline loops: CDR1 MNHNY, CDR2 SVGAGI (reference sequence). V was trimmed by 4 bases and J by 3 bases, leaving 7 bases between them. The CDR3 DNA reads TGTGCCAGCAGTTTTTCGTCCAATCAGCCCCAGCATTTT. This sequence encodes CASSFSSNQPQHF.

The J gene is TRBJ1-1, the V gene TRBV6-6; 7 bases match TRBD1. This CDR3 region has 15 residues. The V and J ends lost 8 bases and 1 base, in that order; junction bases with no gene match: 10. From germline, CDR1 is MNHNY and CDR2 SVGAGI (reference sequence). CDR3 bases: TGTGCCAGCGGGGATCCCGGGACAGCGAACACTGAAGCTTTCTTT. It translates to CASGDPGTANTEAFF.

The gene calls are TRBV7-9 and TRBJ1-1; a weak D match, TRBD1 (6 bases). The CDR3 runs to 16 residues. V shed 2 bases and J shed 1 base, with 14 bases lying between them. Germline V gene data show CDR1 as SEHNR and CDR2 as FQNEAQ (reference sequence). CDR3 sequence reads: CASSLPRGTPNTEAFF. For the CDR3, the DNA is TGTGCCAGCAGCTTACCAAGGGGGACGCCGAACACTGAAGCTTTCTTT.

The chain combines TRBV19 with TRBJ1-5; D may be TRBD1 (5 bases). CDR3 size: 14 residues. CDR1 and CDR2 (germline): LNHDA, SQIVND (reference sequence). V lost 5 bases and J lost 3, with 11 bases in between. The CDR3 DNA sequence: TGTGCCAGTAGTTCAAGGGACGTCAATCAGCCCCAGCATTTT. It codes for CASSSRDVNQPQHF.